This TCR beta chain was captured by sequencing in a study of identical twins. V trimming: 6 bases; J trimming: 2 bases; junction bases outside the gene matches: 9. Per germline, CDR1 WSHSY and CDR2 SAAADI. This CDR3 is built from 15 residues. This clonotype has a handful of counts. TCRdb analysed the 5' RACE reads with MiXCR anew, one entry per CDR3 protein. This table holds 500,000 to 700,000 distinct CDR3 sequences, roughly 7.1% found once. This sample also belongs to another study, concerning yellow fever vaccine responses in identical twins.

The chain joins TRBV10-2 to TRBJ2-5; 7 bases align to TRBD1. Sequencing was carried out using PBMCs. This clonotype originated in a woman between 18 and 29 years old in good health. The CDR3 DNA is TGCGCCAGCAGGGTGACAGGGTTTTCACAAGAGACCCAGTACTTC. It yields the protein CASRVTGFSQETQYF.